The rows below give T cell receptor beta chains drawn from one sample of a study of T cell clonotyping in hematopoietic cell transplantation. The method was immunoSEQ multiplex PCR; TCRdb's version includes in-frame clones alone and lacks a portion of them. Of approximately 10,000 clones listed, approximately 45% were seen once; the top ten hold over 7.5%. Sequencing used PBMCs, obtained 30 days after allogeneic stem cell transplant. These receptors all come from a male patient aged 50 to 59 who had an allogeneic stem cell transplant from an unrelated donor, so the T cells may come from the graft donor. Some clones in this sample may be carry-over from other donors' samples. Both conserved end residues are part of each CDR3. Fields, in order: V gene, J gene, clone size, D gene, CDR3 DNA, CDR3 protein. A D gene is named only where the DNA matches it firmly. Expanded clones are given a class, and other clones once, few, many or no size at all.

TRBV30	TRBJ2-7	NA	NA	TGTGCCTGGAACCCTGGAGCCTACGAGCAGTACTTC	CAWNPGAYEQYF
TRBV4-1	TRBJ1-2	few	NA	TGCGCCAGCAGCCAAGAACAGGGTGCTAACTATGGCTACACCTTC	CASSQEQGANYGYTF
TRBV30	TRBJ1-2	NA	NA	TGTGCCTGGAGTCTGGCAGACGCCTATGGCTACACCTTC	CAWSLADAYGYTF
TRBV5-1	TRBJ2-2	few	NA	TGCGCCAGCAGCTCCCGGACGAGGAACACCGGGGAGCTGTTTTTT	CASSSRTRNTGELFF
TRBV5-1	TRBJ2-1	NA	NA	TGCGCCAGCAGCTCACGACAGGACTACAATGAGCAGTTCTTC	CASSSRQDYNEQFF
TRBV7-2	TRBJ1-1	NA	TRBD1	TGTGCCAGCAGCCTTAACCGGGACAGGGGAACTGAAGCTTTCTTT	CASSLNRDRGTEAFF
TRBV5-1	TRBJ1-2	NA	TRBD1	TGCGCCAGCAGCTTGACGAGAAGGGACAGAGACTATGGCTACACCTTC	CASSLTRRDRDYGYTF
TRBV4-1	TRBJ2-7	NA	NA	TGCGCCAGCAGCTTATCCAAGGGTGCTATGGACGAGCAGTACTTC	CASSLSKGAMDEQYF
TRBV29-1	TRBJ1-1	NA	NA	TGCAGCGTACGGAACACTGAAGCTTTCTTT	CSVRNTEAFF
TRBV4-1	TRBJ2-7	NA	TRBD2	TGCGCCAGCAGCCGTAGCGGGAGCTCCTACGAGCAGTACTTC	CASSRSGSSYEQYF
TRBV28	TRBJ1-6	NA	NA	TGTGCCAGCAGCCCTGGGGTTTCACCCCTCCACTTT	CASSPGVSPLHF
TRBV28	TRBJ2-6	NA	TRBD1	TGTGCCAGCAGTCGGACAGGGTCCGGGGCCAACGTCCTGACTTTC	CASSRTGSGANVLTF
TRBV4-2	TRBJ1-2	NA	NA	TGTGCCAGCAGCCACGAGGGACTGTCCGCATCTAACTATGGCTACACCTTC	CASSHEGLSASNYGYTF
TRBV30	TRBJ1-1	NA	NA	TGTGCCTGGAGTAGACAACCGAACACTGAAGCTTTCTTT	CAWSRQPNTEAFF
TRBV6-5	TRBJ2-7	few	NA	TGTGCCAGCAGTTACTCGACAAAGCAGTACTTC	CASSYSTKQYF
TRBV4-2	TRBJ2-7	few	NA	TGTGCCAGCAGCGCTTTACTTTCGGACGAGCAGTACTTC	CASSALLSDEQYF
TRBV6-1	TRBJ2-7	NA	TRBD1	TGTGCCAGCAGTTCCCGGGACAGGGGCGAGCAGTACTTC	CASSSRDRGEQYF
TRBV25-1	TRBJ2-7	NA	NA	TGTGCCAGCAGTGACTTTACCGAGCAGTACTTC	CASSDFTEQYF
TRBV30	TRBJ1-1	NA	NA	TGTGCCTGGAAGGCACCATCCACCTCCTTGAACACTGAAGCTTTCTTT	CAWKAPSTSLNTEAFF
TRBV7-6	TRBJ1-5	few	TRBD1	TGTGCCAGCAGCTTTGGGCAGGGGGCAGGTCAGCCCCAGCATTTT	CASSFGQGAGQPQHF
TRBV6-4	TRBJ1-1	NA	NA	TGTGCCAGCCGATTTAGCGCCCAGAACACTGAAGCTTTCTTT	CASRFSAQNTEAFF